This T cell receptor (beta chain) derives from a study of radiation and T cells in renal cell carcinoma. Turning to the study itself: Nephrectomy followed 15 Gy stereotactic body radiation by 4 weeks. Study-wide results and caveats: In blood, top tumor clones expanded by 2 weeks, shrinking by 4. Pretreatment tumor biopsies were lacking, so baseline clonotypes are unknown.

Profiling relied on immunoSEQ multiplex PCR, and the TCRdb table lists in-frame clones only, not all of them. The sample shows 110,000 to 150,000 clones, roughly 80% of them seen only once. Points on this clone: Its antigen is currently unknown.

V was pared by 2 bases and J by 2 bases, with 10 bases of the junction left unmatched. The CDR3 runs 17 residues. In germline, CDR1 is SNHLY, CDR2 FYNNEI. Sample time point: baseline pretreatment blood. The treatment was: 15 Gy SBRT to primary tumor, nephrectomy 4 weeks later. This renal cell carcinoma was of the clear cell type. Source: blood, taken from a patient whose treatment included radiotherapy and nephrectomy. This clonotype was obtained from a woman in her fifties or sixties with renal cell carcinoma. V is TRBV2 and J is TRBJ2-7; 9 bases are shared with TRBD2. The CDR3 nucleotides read TGTGCCAGCAGTGAAAACTCGGCGGGAGGGTGGGCCTACGAGCAGTACTTC. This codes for CASSENSAGGWAYEQYF.